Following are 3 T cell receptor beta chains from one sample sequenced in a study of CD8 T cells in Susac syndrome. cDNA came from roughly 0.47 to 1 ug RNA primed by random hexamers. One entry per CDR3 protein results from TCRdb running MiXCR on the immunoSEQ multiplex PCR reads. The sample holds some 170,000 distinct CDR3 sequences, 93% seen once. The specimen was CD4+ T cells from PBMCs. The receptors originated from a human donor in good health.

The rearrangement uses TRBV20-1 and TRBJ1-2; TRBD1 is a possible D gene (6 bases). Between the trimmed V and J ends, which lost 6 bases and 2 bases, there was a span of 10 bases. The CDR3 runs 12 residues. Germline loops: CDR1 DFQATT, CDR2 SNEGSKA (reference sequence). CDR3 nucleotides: TGCAGTGCGGGGACACCGAACTATGGCTACACCTTC. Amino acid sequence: CSAGTPNYGYTF.

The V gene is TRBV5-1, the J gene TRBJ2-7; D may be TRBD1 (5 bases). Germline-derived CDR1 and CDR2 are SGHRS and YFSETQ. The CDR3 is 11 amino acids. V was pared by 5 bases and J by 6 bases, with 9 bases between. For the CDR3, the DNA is TGCGCCAGCAGGGGGCAGGGCGAGCAGTACTTC. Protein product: CASRGQGEQYF.

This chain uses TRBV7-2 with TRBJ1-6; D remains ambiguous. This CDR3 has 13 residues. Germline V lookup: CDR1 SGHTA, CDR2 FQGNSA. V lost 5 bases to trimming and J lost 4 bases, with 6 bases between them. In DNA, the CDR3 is TGTGCCAGCAGCCCCAGATATAATTCACCCCTCCACTTT. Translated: CASSPRYNSPLHF. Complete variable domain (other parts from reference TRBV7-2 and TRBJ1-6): GAGVSQSPSNKVTEKGKDVELRCDPISGHTALYWYRQSLGQGLEFLIYFQGNSAPDKSGLPSDRFSAERTGGSVSTLTIQRTQQEDSAVYLCASSPRYNSPLHFGNGTRLTVT.